These 19 T cell receptor beta chains were sequenced from one sample in a study of blood T cell repertoires in COVID-19. Assay used: immunoSEQ multiplex PCR; TCRdb lists only in-frame clones, some missing. In the table there are fewer than 150,000 clones, around 86% of which are singletons. Sequencing was performed on peripheral blood. The receptor source for this set is a woman between 50 and 59 years old who had recovered from COVID-19.

The table lists this clone with a few counts. Here the CDR3 reads CASSLGTGATYEQYF. CDR3 DNA sequence: TGTGCCAGCAGCCTCGGGACAGGAGCTACCTACGAGCAGTACTTC. The chain couples TRBV7-6 to TRBJ2-7, with 8 nucleotides matching TRBD1. There are 15 residues in the CDR3. J gave up 2 bases and V 5 bases, and 8 bases lay outside the gene matches. Germline loops: CDR1 SGHVS, CDR2 FNYEAQ. The whole variable domain, filled in from reference TRBV7-6 and TRBJ2-7, reads GAGVSQSPRYKVTKRGQDVALRCDPISGHVSLYWYRQALGQGPEFLTYFNYEAQQDKSGLPNDRFSAERPEGSISTLTIQRTEQRDSAMYRCASSLGTGATYEQYFGPGTRLTVT.

V is TRBV3-1 (or the pseudogene TRBV3-2) and J is TRBJ1-5; D gene unclear. V shed 5 bases and J shed 5 bases, with 22 bases lying between them. The CDR3 has 17 amino acids. The germline CDR1 and CDR2 sequences are LGHDT and YNNKEL (reference sequence). In DNA form, the CDR3 reads TGTGCCAGCAGCGAAAATTGTCCTTTTTGGCATCATCAGCCCCAGCATTTT. Amino acid sequence: CASSENCPFWHHQPQHF.

The CDR3 DNA reads TGTGCCAGCAGTTACCAAGGACAGGGTAGCGATACGCAGTATTTT. Residues: CASSYQGQGSDTQYF. The genes are TRBV6-5 and TRBJ2-3; 8 bases agree with TRBD1. This CDR3 has 15 residues. Germline values: CDR1 MNHEY, CDR2 SVGAGI. V shed 2 bases and J 6 bases; nucleotides not matched to a gene: 7.

This clone was seen just once. Here the CDR3 reads CASSPSSSYEQYF. Written as DNA, the CDR3 is TGTGCCAGCAGCCCTAGCTCCTCCTACGAGCAGTACTTC. The chain combines TRBV3-1 (or the pseudogene TRBV3-2) with TRBJ2-7; D may be TRBD2 (5 bases). Looked up from germline, CDR1 is LGHDT and CDR2 is YNNKEL (reference sequence). Trimming took off 4 bases at V and 0 bases at J, with 7 bases between the two ends. The CDR3 runs to 13 residues.

This chain connects TRBV6-6 to TRBJ2-3, with D hard to call. Germline CDR1 is MNHNY and CDR2 is SVGAGI (reference sequence). The CDR3 runs to 14 residues. Trimming took 0 bases from V and 15 from J, leaving 19 bases between them. In DNA form, the CDR3 reads TGTGCCAGCAGTTACTCGTTCATGCGGAATAGAAAATATTTT. Its translation: CASSYSFMRNRKYF.

The chain employs TRBV9 and TRBJ1-6; D is perhaps TRBD1 (6 bases). This CDR3 has 14 residues. Germline V gene sequence: CDR1 SGDLS, CDR2 YYNGEE. V gave up 3 bases and J gave up 10 bases, with 14 bases separating them. The CDR3 spells CASSAGQILSPLHF. The CDR3 nucleotides are TGTGCCAGCAGCGCCGGACAGATTCTCTCACCCCTCCACTTT.

The chain recombines TRBV28 with TRBJ1-4; 11 bases map to TRBD1. The CDR3 length is 17 residues. Germline V gene sequence: CDR1 MDHEN, CDR2 SYDVKM. The junction had 11 bases not matched to a gene; V was cut back by 5 bases and J by 6 bases. CDR3 in amino acids: CASSTGTGGGIDEKLFF. DNA for the CDR3: TGTGCCAGCAGTACCGGGACAGGGGGAGGGATAGATGAAAAACTGTTTTTT. The entire variable domain, with the rest obtained from reference TRBV28 and TRBJ1-4, is as follows: DVKVTQSSRYLVKRTGEKVFLECVQDMDHENMFWYRQDPGLGLRLIYFSYDVKMKEKGDIPEGYSVSREKKERFSLILESASTNQTSMYLCASSTGTGGGIDEKLFFGSGTQLSVL.

The rearrangement uses TRBV9 and TRBJ2-2; the match to TRBD1 covers 7 bases. In germline, CDR1 is SGDLS, CDR2 YYNGEE. V dropped 3 bases and J dropped 6; count of bases not matched to a gene: 8. The CDR3 extends over 15 amino acids. In DNA form, the CDR3 reads TGTGCCAGCAGCGCCGACAGGGCAGGGGCCGGGGAGCTGTTTTTT. This translates into CASSADRAGAGELFF.

The J gene is TRBJ2-3, the V gene TRBV11-2, with 8 nucleotides matching TRBD2. V lost 3 bases and J lost 4; bases outside the gene matches: 6. Germline values: CDR1 SGHAT, CDR2 FQNNGV. The CDR3 length is 15 residues. In DNA, the CDR3 is TGTGCCAGCAGCTTTCGGACTAGCATCTCAGATACGCAGTATTTT. Protein product: CASSFRTSISDTQYF.

The V and J genes are TRBV19 and TRBJ2-2; possibly TRBD1 for D (5 bases). The CDR3 consists of 14 residues. V was clipped by 6 bases and J by 7 bases, with 15 bases between them. Germline V gives CDR1 LNHDA, CDR2 SQIVND (reference sequence). In nucleotides, the CDR3 is TGTGCCAGTAGGGGGCAAGTGGGTTTCGGGGAGCTGTTTTTT. Its protein is CASRGQVGFGELFF.

This clone was counted once. The genes are TRBV19 and TRBJ2-7; the match to TRBD2 covers 9 bases. This CDR3 comprises 18 residues. J was trimmed by 3 bases and V by 5 bases; bases with no gene match: 17. Germline CDR1 and CDR2: LNHDA and SQIVND (reference sequence). The CDR3 here is CASSAIAGAGGTIYEQYF. Written as DNA, the CDR3 is TGTGCCAGTAGTGCTATAGCGGGGGCAGGAGGGACCATCTACGAGCAGTACTTC.

A word on this clone: This sample includes further DNA sequences coding for the same CDR3. This rearrangement joins TRBV6-5 to TRBJ1-5; TRBD1 is a possible D gene (5 bases). V was trimmed by 5 bases and J by 0 bases, leaving 11 bases between them. Germline CDR1 and CDR2: MNHEY and SVGAGI. This CDR3 has 15 amino acids. The CDR3 DNA reads TGTGCCAGCAGTCCCGACAGAGGTAGCAATCAGCCCCAGCATTTT. Amino acids: CASSPDRGSNQPQHF.

The rearrangement joins TRBV7-8 to TRBJ2-6, with D perhaps matching TRBD1 (5 bases). Per the germline V gene, CDR1 is SGHVS and CDR2 is FQNEAQ. CDR3 length: 18 amino acids. V shed 5 bases and J shed 0 bases, with 17 bases lying between them. CDR3 amino acids: CASSGRGREISGANVLTF. The CDR3 nucleotides read TGTGCCAGCAGCGGAAGGGGCCGAGAAATCTCTGGGGCCAACGTCCTGACTTTC.

The genes are TRBV7-8 and TRBJ2-7, with D tentatively TRBD1 (6 bases). The germline V gene has CDR1 SGHVS and CDR2 FQNEAQ. The CDR3 loop spans 14 amino acids. Trimming left V 5 bases short and J 3 bases short, with 14 bases between. The CDR3 DNA reads as TGTGCCAGCAGCCTAAGGACAGCACTCTACGAGCAGTACTTC. Translation: CASSLRTALYEQYF.

This clone was seen more than once but under ten times. The genes are TRBV19 and TRBJ2-2; 7 bases map to TRBD2. The CDR3 spans 14 residues. The ends lost 10 bases at V and 7 bases at J; junction bases unmatched: 12. Germline CDR1 reads LNHDA; CDR2 reads SQIVND (reference sequence). CDR3 loop: CATSIGLVFGELFF. The CDR3 nucleotides are TGTGCCACCAGTATAGGACTAGTTTTCGGGGAGCTGTTTTTT.

The chain links TRBV18 to TRBJ1-1, with D possibly TRBD1 on 5 matching bases. The CDR3 totals 12 residues. Germline CDR1 KGHSH, CDR2 LQKENI. V lost 3 bases and J 7 bases, leaving 9 bases between the germline ends. The chain's CDR3 is CASSPGQFEAFF. CDR3 DNA: TGTGCCAGCTCACCGGGGCAGTTTGAAGCTTTCTTT.

This clone was seen a few times. This chain links TRBV3-1 (or the pseudogene TRBV3-2) with TRBJ1-2; D unresolved. V lost 3 bases, J lost 2 bases, and 10 bases lay in between. CDR3 length: 14 amino acids. Germline-derived CDR1 and CDR2 are LGHDT and YNNKEL (reference sequence). The CDR3 region has the DNA TGTGCCAGCAGCCACTCCCGTATAAACTATGGCTACACCTTC. Translating it yields CASSHSRINYGYTF.

This clone was seen just once. V and J are TRBV7-2 and TRBJ2-7, with D uncertain. The CDR3 extends over 12 amino acids. Trimming shortened V by 5 bases and J by 6 bases, and 11 bases separated the two germline ends. Germline V gene sequence: CDR1 SGHTA, CDR2 FQGNSA. CDR3 sequence: CASSPPNVEQYF. The CDR3 DNA reads TGTGCCAGCAGCCCCCCCAATGTCGAGCAGTACTTC.

The genes are TRBV7-2 and TRBJ1-1; TRBD1 aligns across 11 bases. This CDR3 has 18 amino acids. The V and J ends lost 1 base and 4 bases, in that order; junction bases with no gene match: 11. Germline values: CDR1 SGHTA, CDR2 FQGNSA. The DNA of the CDR3 is TGTGCCAGCAGCTTAGGACTGGGACAGGGGGAAGGCGGCACTGAAGCTTTCTTT. Encoded protein: CASSLGLGQGEGGTEAFF.